This TCR beta chain appears in the sequencing data of a study of shared clonotypes between healthy human individuals. Donors were Caucasian adults residing in Nashville, Tennessee, USA. Genomic DNA, for the unsorted samples, came from about 90 million PBMCs. Points on this clone: Its matching antigen is unknown.

Clones were sequenced by immunoSEQ multiplex PCR, and TCRdb holds only the in-frame ones, with some missing. The repertoire holds fewer than 650,000 clones, with around three quarters as singletons. Findings and limits, study-wide: Sampling covered nothing but blood. Tissue TCR repertoires likely differ from those found in blood.

The germline gives CDR1 MDHEN, CDR2 SYDVKM. CDR3 length: 14 amino acids. The V end was cut by 8 bases, the J end by 0 bases, with 14 bases between. The chain has TRBV28 and TRBJ2-7, with D possibly matching TRBD2 (7 bases). The source is a woman aged 40 to 49 in good health. Some clones in this sample may be carry-over from other donors' samples. Sequences were obtained from PBMCs. The CDR3, as DNA: TGTGCCAGCGTGGTAGGGGGGGCCTCCTACGAGCAGTACTTC. As protein: CASVVGGASYEQYF. Combining the CDR3 with reference TRBV28 and TRBJ2-7 gives the whole variable domain DVKVTQSSRYLVKRTGEKVFLECVQDMDHENMFWYRQDPGLGLRLIYFSYDVKMKEKGDIPEGYSVSREKKERFSLILESASTNQTSMYLCASVVGGASYEQYFGPGTRLTVT.